The clone carrying this T cell receptor (beta chain) was observed a single time. Its antigen is unidentified. Germline-derived CDR1 and CDR2 are MDHEN and SYDVKM. Trimming removed 5 bases at V and 4 bases at J, with 14 bases between. The CDR3 sequence is 14 residues long. Assay: immunoSEQ multiplex PCR; the TCRdb copy retains only in-frame clones and omits some. The sample includes some 65,000 clones, 87% seen only once; the top ten take 2%. The sample is drawn from a study of OX40 agonist ivuxolimab in advanced cancers. Study at large: In this trial design, patients received ivuxolimab intravenously at 0.01 to 10 mg/kg every 2 weeks. Study conclusions and caveats: CD8+ T cells averaged more expanded clones than CD4+.

Sequenced material: CD4+ or CD8+ T cells sorted from blood, taken in a trial of the OX40 agonist ivuxolimab. The receptor comes from an adult with an advanced solid tumor such as melanoma, head and neck, liver or kidney cancer. V and J are TRBV28 and TRBJ1-2; D gene ambiguous. The chain's CDR3 is CASSPPSSFYGYTF. DNA of the CDR3: TGTGCCAGCAGTCCTCCATCTAGTTTCTATGGCTACACCTTC.